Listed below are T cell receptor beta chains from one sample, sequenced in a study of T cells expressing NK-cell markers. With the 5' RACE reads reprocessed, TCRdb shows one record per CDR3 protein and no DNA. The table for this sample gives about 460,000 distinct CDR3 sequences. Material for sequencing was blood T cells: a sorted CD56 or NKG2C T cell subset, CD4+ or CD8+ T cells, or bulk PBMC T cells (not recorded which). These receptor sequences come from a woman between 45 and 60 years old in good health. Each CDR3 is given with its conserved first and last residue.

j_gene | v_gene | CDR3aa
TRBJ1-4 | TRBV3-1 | CASSQLPGEKLFF
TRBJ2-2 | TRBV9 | CASSQIPSGINTGELFF
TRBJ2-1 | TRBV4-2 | CASSQEDGRIYGYNEQFF
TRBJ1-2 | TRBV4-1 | CASSQPTQGAPYGYTF
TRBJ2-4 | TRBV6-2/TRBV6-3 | CASSYGPRGAKNIQYF
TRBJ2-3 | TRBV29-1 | CSVGGRTRTDTQYF
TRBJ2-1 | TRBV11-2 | CASSLEKYNEQFF
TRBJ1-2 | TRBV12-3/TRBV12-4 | CASSLAIQNYGYTF
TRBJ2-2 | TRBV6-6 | CASSSGAGANTGELFF
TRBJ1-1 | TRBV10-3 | CATLPRVLGNTEAFF
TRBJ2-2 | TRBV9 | CASSVATSGELFF
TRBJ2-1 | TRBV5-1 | CASTLQYEQFF
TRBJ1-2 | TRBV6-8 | CASSYSSPGPPDYGYTF
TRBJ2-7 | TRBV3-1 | CASSPLRGQSRSYEQYF
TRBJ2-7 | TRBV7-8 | CASSFLAGGSEQYF
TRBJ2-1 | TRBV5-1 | CASSPSTSGAYNEQFF
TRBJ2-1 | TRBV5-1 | CASGPFTRGNEQFF
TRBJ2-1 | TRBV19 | CASTLGLGSEQFF
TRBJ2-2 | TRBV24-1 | CATSDLRVGELFF
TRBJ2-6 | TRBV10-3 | CAISPGRTRGGANVLTF
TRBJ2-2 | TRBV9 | CASSASGINTGELFF
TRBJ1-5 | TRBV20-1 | CSARQVVGQPQHF
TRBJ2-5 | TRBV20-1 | CSSPGGSQETQYF
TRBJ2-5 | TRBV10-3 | CAYGAGEGRTQYF
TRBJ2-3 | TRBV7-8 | CASSHGGGDDTQYF
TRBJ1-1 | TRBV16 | CASSQHRATEAFF
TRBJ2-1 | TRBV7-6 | CASSPRYNSYNEQFF
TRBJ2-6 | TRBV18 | CASLHKGGGSPGANVLTF
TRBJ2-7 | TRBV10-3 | CAISTDGYEQYF
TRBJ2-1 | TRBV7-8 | CASSLELDEQFF
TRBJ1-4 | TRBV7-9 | CASNPGAGEKLFF
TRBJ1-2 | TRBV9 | CASSAGGASNYGYTF
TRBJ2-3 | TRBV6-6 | CASSYSSRVSGGGTTDTQYF
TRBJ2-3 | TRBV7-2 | CASSRSVSSTDTQYF
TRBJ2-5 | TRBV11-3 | CASSPRDSQWETQYF
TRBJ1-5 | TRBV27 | CASSFSSGDQPQHF
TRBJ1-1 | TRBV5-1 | CASSLEGLGNAEAFF
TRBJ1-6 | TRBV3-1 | CASSQASGTGASPLHF
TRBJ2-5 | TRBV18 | CASSPKREFGTQYF
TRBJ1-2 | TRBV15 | CATSRAFGIMDGYTF
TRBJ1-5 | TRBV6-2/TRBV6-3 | CASSYSRRLPNQPQHF
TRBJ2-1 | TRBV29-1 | CSVSGTGAYNEQFF
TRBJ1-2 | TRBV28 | CASSFWLLGGYTF
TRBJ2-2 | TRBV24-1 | CATSQGLAGSAGELFF
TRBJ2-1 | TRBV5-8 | CASSLRLAVEKNEQFF
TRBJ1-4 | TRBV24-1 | CATSDPRGTGGLFF
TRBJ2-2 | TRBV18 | CASSRNTGELFF
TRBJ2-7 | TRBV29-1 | CSVEDKYEQYF
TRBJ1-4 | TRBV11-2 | CASSPSGGQGSGEKLFF
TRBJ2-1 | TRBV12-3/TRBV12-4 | CASSRTSGTSGSRFYNEQFF
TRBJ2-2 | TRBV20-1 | CSAPGPRGAGELFF
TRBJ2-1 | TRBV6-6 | CASSYPTSGRSSDEQFF
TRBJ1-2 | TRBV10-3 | CAISQGSYGYTF